These T cell receptor beta chains were read from a single sample in a study of metastatic and nonmetastatic thyroid tumors. TCRdb re-called clones from the PCR reads using MiXCR. Counted here are over 20,000 clones, around 21% occurring once; the ten biggest clones make up 25% to 30%. Specimen: blood. The receptors derive from a female donor with papillary thyroid cancer or a benign thyroid nodule (not recorded which). Some clones in this sample may be carry-over from other donors' samples. CDR3s include the opening cysteine and the closing phenylalanine or tryptophan. A D gene is named only where the DNA matches it firmly. Only part of the rows carry a size: once, few, many, or a class if the clone is expanded.

clone_size j_call d_call v_call cdr3_nt cdr3_aa
many TRBJ2-7 - TRBV13 TGTGCCAGCAGCTTAGCGGAAGGTTTACGAGTCAACGAGCAGTACTTC CASSLAEGLRVNEQYF
few TRBJ2-2 TRBD1 TRBV6-1 TGTGCCAGCAGGTGGACAGGGAACAAAGGGGAGCTGTTTTTT CASRWTGNKGELFF
few TRBJ2-5 TRBD1 TRBV29-1 TGCAGCGTTGAAGGTAGAGGGGGCTGGGAGACCCAGTACTTC CSVEGRGGWETQYF
- TRBJ1-2 - TRBV7-8 TGTGCCAGCAGCGGAGGGACAACTAACTATGGCTACACCTTC CASSGGTTNYGYTF
medium-sized TRBJ2-7 - TRBV19 TGTGCCAGTAGTGCGCTCACGGGGGCACCCTACGAGCAGTACTTC CASSALTGAPYEQYF
many TRBJ1-5 TRBD1 TRBV20-1 TGCAGTGCTAGAAGTCCGGGGACAGCCGCAGCTTTTAGCAATCAGCCCCAGCATTTT CSARSPGTAAAFSNQPQHF
many TRBJ1-1 - TRBV6-1 TGTGCCAGCAGTTCCCCAGGGTTTCAGATGAACACTGAAGCTTTCTTT CASSSPGFQMNTEAFF
- TRBJ2-7 TRBD1 TRBV20-1 TGCAGTGCTAGAGGAAACCCCGGGACAGTGGACTACGAGCAGTACTTC CSARGNPGTVDYEQYF
many TRBJ2-4 - TRBV20-1 TGCAGTGCTAGTCCGCCTGGAGCCAAAAACATTCAGTACTTC CSASPPGAKNIQYF
many TRBJ2-2 - TRBV5-6 TGTGCCAGCAGCCCGGATGCGGGGCTTGGAACCGGGGAGCTGTTTTTT CASSPDAGLGTGELFF
medium-sized TRBJ1-2 TRBD1 TRBV6-1 TGTGCCAGCTCCTTAGACAGGGTAACTTATGGCTACACCTTC CASSLDRVTYGYTF
many TRBJ1-6 - TRBV7-9 TGTGCCAGCAGCGAAAACCCTTCACCCCTCCACTTT CASSENPSPLHF
many TRBJ2-5 - TRBV12-3/TRBV12-4 TGTGCCAGCAGCCGATCGGGACCCCAAGAGACCCAGTACTTC CASSRSGPQETQYF